This is a list of T cell receptor beta chains from one sample in a study of T cell responses to AZD1222 COVID-19 vaccine. Using immunoSEQ multiplex PCR, the repertoire was profiled, and TCRdb retains in-frame clones only, with some absent. The sample yields 88,000 or so clones, 85% to 90% seen once. The sample was peripheral blood, taken 28 days after the second AZD1222 dose. Receptors were obtained from an adult who received the AZD1222 COVID-19 vaccine. Both conserved end residues are part of each CDR3. The D gene is left open where the match is weak. Size values are once, few and many counts, or a class for expanded clones, and some rows have none.

d_gene	abundance	v_gene	j_gene	CDR3aa	CDR3nt
-	-	TRBV30	TRBJ1-2	CAWSQNYGYTF	TGTGCCTGGAGTCAAAACTATGGCTACACCTTC
-	-	TRBV12-2	TRBJ2-1	CARSRDRDEQFF	TGTGCAAGGTCCCGAGACAGGGATGAGCAGTTCTTC
TRBD2	-	TRBV18	TRBJ2-3	CASSPDSGEQYF	TGTGCCAGCTCACCTGATAGCGGGGAGCAGTATTTT
-	-	TRBV18	TRBJ1-1	CASSPRGPEAFF	TGTGCCAGCTCACCACGGGGCCCTGAAGCTTTCTTT
TRBD1	few	TRBV10-1	TRBJ2-7	CASSSNRGEQYF	TGCGCCAGCAGTTCTAACAGGGGCGAGCAGTACTTC
TRBD1	-	TRBV6-5	TRBJ2-7	CASSYSLTGGSYEQYF	TGTGCCAGCAGTTACTCATTGACAGGGGGCTCCTACGAGCAGTACTTC
TRBD1	-	TRBV3-1/TRBV3-2	TRBJ1-2	CASSLGQGALYGYTF	TGTGCCAGCAGCCTTGGACAGGGGGCTCTCTATGGCTACACCTTC
TRBD1	once	TRBV2	TRBJ1-2	CASSPQGTNYGYTF	TGTGCCAGCAGTCCACAGGGGACTAACTATGGCTACACCTTC
-	-	TRBV12-5	TRBJ2-6	CASDPGGPSGANVLTF	TGTGCTAGTGATCCAGGGGGGCCCTCTGGGGCCAACGTCCTGACTTTC
-	-	TRBV18	TRBJ1-2	CASSPGEGYDYGYTF	TGTGCCAGCTCACCCGGAGAGGGATACGACTATGGCTACACCTTC
TRBD1	-	TRBV19	TRBJ1-2	CASRIDRGYGYTF	TGTGCCAGTAGGATAGACAGGGGGTATGGCTACACCTTC
-	-	TRBV5-1	TRBJ2-5	CASSLGAVQETQYF	TGCGCCAGCAGCTTGGGGGCGGTCCAAGAGACCCAGTACTTC
-	-	TRBV6-5	TRBJ2-5	CASSTGLPQTQYF	TGTGCCAGCAGTACCGGACTCCCCCAGACCCAGTACTTC
-	-	TRBV5-1	TRBJ1-1	CASSLVPGMNTEAFF	TGCGCCAGCAGCTTGGTTCCGGGGATGAACACTGAAGCTTTCTTT
-	-	TRBV5-1	TRBJ1-2	CASNDGSSHGYTF	TGCGCCAGCAACGACGGATCCTCTCATGGCTACACCTTC
-	-	TRBV3-1/TRBV3-2	TRBJ2-5	CASSQERRGRQKTQYF	TGTGCCAGCAGCCAAGAACGAAGGGGTCGGCAAAAGACCCAGTACTTC
-	-	TRBV27	TRBJ1-5	CASRKNHLGNQPQHF	TGTGCCAGCAGGAAGAACCATCTGGGAAATCAGCCCCAGCATTTT
-	-	TRBV6-7	TRBJ2-3	CAAVPGPYTDTQYF	TGTGCGGCAGTCCCAGGGCCCTACACAGATACGCAGTATTTT